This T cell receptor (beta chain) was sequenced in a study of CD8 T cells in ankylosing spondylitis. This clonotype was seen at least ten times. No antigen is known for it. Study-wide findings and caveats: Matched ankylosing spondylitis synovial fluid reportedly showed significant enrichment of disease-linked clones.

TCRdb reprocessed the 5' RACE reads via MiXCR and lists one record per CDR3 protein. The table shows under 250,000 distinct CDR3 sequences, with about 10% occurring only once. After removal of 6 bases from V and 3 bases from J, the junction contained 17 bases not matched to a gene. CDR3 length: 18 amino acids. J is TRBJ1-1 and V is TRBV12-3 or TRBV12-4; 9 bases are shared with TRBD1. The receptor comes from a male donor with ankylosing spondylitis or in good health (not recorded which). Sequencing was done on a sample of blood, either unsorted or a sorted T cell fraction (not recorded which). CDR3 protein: CASRRRLGTGTFDTEAFF. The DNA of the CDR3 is TGTGCCAGCAGACGTCGCCTTGGGACAGGGACGTTCGACACTGAAGCTTTCTTT.